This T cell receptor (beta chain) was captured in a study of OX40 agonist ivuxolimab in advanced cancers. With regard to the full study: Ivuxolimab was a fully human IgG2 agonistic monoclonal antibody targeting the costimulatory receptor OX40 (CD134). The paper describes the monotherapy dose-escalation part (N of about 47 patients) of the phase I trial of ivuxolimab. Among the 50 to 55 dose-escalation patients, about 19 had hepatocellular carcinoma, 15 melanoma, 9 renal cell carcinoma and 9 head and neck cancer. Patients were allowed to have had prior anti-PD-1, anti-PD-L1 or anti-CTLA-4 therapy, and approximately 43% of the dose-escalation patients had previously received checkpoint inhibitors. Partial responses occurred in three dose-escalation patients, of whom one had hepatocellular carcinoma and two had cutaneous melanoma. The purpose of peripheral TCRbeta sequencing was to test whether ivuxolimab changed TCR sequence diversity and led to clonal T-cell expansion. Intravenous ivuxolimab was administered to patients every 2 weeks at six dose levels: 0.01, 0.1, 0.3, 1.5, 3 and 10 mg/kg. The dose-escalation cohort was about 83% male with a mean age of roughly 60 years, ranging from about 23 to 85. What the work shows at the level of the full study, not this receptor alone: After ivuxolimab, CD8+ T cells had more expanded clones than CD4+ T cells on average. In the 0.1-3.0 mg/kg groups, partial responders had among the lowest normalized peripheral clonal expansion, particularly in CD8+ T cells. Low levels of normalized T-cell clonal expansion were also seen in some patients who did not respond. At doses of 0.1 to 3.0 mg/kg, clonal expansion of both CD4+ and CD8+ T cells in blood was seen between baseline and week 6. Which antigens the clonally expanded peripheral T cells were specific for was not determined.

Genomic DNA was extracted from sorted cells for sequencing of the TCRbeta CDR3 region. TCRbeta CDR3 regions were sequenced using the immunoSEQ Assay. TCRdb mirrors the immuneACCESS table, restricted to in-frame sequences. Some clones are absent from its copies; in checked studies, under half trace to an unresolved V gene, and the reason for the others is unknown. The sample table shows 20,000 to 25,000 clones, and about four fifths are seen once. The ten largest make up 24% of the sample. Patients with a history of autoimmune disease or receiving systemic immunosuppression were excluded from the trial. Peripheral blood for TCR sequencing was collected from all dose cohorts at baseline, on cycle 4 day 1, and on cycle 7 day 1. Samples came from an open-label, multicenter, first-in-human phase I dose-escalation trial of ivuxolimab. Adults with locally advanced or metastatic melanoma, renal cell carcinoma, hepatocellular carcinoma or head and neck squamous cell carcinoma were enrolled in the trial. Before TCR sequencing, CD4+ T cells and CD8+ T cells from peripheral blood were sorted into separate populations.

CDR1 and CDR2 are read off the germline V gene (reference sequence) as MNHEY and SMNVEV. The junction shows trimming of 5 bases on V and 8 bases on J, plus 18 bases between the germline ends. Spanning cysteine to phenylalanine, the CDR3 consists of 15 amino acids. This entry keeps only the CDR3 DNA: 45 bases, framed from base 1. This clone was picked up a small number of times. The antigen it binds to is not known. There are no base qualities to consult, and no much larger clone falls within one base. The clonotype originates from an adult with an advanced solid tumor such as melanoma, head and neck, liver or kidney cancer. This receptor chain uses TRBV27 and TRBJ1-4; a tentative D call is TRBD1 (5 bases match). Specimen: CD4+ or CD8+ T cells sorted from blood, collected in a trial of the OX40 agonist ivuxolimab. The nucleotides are TGTGCCAGCAGTCTCCAGGGACGTCTGTGGGAAAAACTGTTTTTT. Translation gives CASSLQGRLWEKLFF.